These 8 T cell receptor beta chains originate from one sample sequenced in a study of tumor-infiltrating lymphocytes in primary liver carcinoma. Production of TCR beta cDNA used 400 to 600 ng total RNA together with a constant-region primer. Investigators got TCR beta libraries out of three nested multiplex PCR rounds, done with slightly modified ARM-PCR. Both of the initial two PCR rounds ran for about 11 cycles and employed TRBV1-TRBV30 forward primers alongside a C-beta reverse primer. TCRdb called the multiplex PCR reads again in MiXCR, with one record for every CDR3 protein. The sample has just under 55,000 distinct CDR3 sequences; over 65% are singletons. Co-extraction of both nucleic acids (RNA and DNA) used about 18-31 mg of unsorted bulk tissue. Input material: liver tumor tissue from sampling region 2. Subset of the sample: tumor region T2, inferior pole. Receptors originate from a man aged 35-49 years with primary liver carcinoma and hepatitis B virus infection.

This chain joins TRBV7-9 and TRBJ1-5, with D possibly matching TRBD1 (5 bases). The CDR3 has 14 amino acids. The V gene lost 4 bases and the J gene lost 6 bases, with 13 bases spanning the gap. The germline CDR1 and CDR2 sequences are SEHNR and FQNEAQ (reference sequence). Here the CDR3 reads CASSSRGTGQPQHF. The CDR3 DNA reads TGTGCCAGCAGCTCACGGGGGACCGGTCAGCCCCAGCATTTT.

On this clonotype: The conserved closing phenylalanine or tryptophan is absent in this CDR3, likely reflecting a read error. This chain links TRBV4-1 with TRBJ2-7; D is unresolved. Germline-derived CDR1 and CDR2 are MGHRA and YSYEKL. This CDR3 region has 15 residues. The ends were cut back, 1 base at V and 0 bases at J, with 10 bases in the middle. As DNA, the CDR3 is TGCGCCAGCAGCCAAGGGCCGACTTTCTCCTACGAGCAGTACTCC. Translation: CASSQGPTFSYEQYS.

Remarks on this clonotype: The junction does not match germline at one end; this may be a read error. This chain joins TRBV29-1 and TRBJ2-1; D uncertain. Germline lookup yields CDR1 SQVTM and CDR2 ANQGSEA. This CDR3 contains 13 residues. This CDR3 is CSVDPNSYNGQFF. CDR3 in DNA: TGCAGCGTCGATCCAAACTCCTACAATGGGCAGTTCTTC.

This clonotype was counted many times. The J gene is TRBJ1-5, the V gene TRBV7-9, with unresolved D. The CDR3 extends over 13 amino acids. The germline V and J ends were trimmed by 1 base and 4 bases, with 5 bases remaining between them. Germline assignment: CDR1 SEHNR and CDR2 FQNEAQ (reference sequence). CDR3 in amino acids: CASSLDGNQPQHF. The CDR3 DNA follows: TGTGCCAGCAGCTTAGACGGAAATCAGCCCCAGCATTTT.

About this clonotype itself: A much bigger clone sits one base away, suggesting this may be a read error. V is TRBV5-1 and J is TRBJ1-2; D is possibly TRBD1 (6 bases). The CDR3 covers 12 residues. Trimming shortened V by 4 bases and J by 7 bases, and 11 bases separated the two germline ends. The germline gives CDR1 SGHRS, CDR2 YFSETQ. CDR3 bases: TGCGCCAGCAGCGTTGGAGGGGGTGGCTACACCTTC. Amino acids: CASSVGGGGYTF.

Note on this clonotype: The CDR3 does not end in the conserved phenylalanine or tryptophan, so this is likely a read error. The limits of the CDR3 on the DNA are not certain, so only TCRdb's listed CDR3 is given. The rearrangement joins TRBV11-2 to TRBJ2-1; the D call in the table, TRBD2, was not verified against the DNA. The CDR3 spans 14 residues, counting both ends. The germline CDR1 and CDR2 sequences are SGHAT and FQNNGV. The CDR3 region is CASSSAGPGDEHFS.

The chain uses TRBV20-1 and TRBJ2-7, with 13 bases lining up with TRBD2. V shed 6 bases, J shed 5 bases, and the junction held 10 bases outside the gene matches. The CDR3 runs to 15 residues. CDR1 and CDR2 (germline): DFQATT, SNEGSKA (reference sequence). This chain's CDR3 is CSAPRTSGRAHEQYF. Here the CDR3 DNA reads TGCAGTGCCCCTAGGACTAGCGGGAGAGCCCACGAGCAGTACTTC.

This clonotype appeared many times. The CDR3 sequence is CASSKRAGLAGDEQFF. The CDR3 bases are TGCGCCAGCAGCAAGAGGGCGGGACTAGCCGGGGATGAGCAGTTCTTC. This sequence joins TRBV4-1 and TRBJ2-1; TRBD2 agrees at 9 bases. Looked up from germline, CDR1 is MGHRA and CDR2 is YSYEKL. There are 16 residues in the CDR3. V lost 5 bases to trimming and J lost 8 bases; unmatched junction nucleotides: 13.